Below, 19 T cell receptor beta chains from the same sample are listed, as sequenced in a study of T-cell memory formation after mild COVID-19 (dated by TCRdb to about 2021). Library method: 5' RACE. Data came from an Illumina NovaSeq 6000. The public sequencing data were trimmed at Q25 with fastp and processed into clonotypes with MiXCR by TCRdb, which kept only in-frame beta chains. Rows matching on CDR3 protein sequence are summarized as one entry with the most common DNA and genes. The sample contains under 250,000 distinct CDR3 sequences, 8% to 10% of them found a single time. Roughly a fifth of the sample lies in the top ten. Material for sequencing was PBMCs or a T cell subset sorted from them (not recorded which). The source is a man in his late teens or twenties who had mild COVID-19 (a few samples of this study predate the infection). The sample titles of this study are shuffled in the database, so cell type and time point are left out; the donor was told from shared clones.

This chain uses TRBV7-9 with TRBJ2-7; D might be TRBD1 (6 bases). V lost 3 bases, J lost 3 bases, and 9 bases lay in between. The germline V gene has CDR1 SEHNR and CDR2 FQNEAQ (reference sequence). This CDR3 comprises 13 residues. CDR3 nucleotide sequence: TGTGCCAGCAGCTTGCCAGGGGACTACGAGCAGTACTTC. Translating gives CASSLPGDYEQYF.

The chain carries TRBV7-9 and TRBJ1-4; 11 positions agree with TRBD1. Looked up from germline, CDR1 is SEHNR and CDR2 is FQNEAQ (reference sequence). The junction had 7 bases not matched to a gene; V was cut back by 5 bases and J by 8 bases. This CDR3 is 15 amino acids long. Here the CDR3 reads CASSADRDRGEKLFF. CDR3 in DNA: TGTGCCAGCAGCGCAGACCGGGACAGGGGGGAAAAACTGTTTTTT.

This clonotype was found a few times. The chain links TRBV7-9 to TRBJ2-2; the match to TRBD1 covers 7 bases. The CDR3 extends over 15 amino acids. Trimming cost V 5 bases and J 5 bases; bases outside gene matches: 8. CDR1 and CDR2 (germline): SEHNR, FQNEAQ (reference sequence). The CDR3 region has the DNA TGTGCCAGCAGCCCGCTACAGGGGCGGACCGGGGAGCTGTTTTTT. This sequence encodes CASSPLQGRTGELFF. The variable domain in full, with the rest retrieved from reference TRBV7-9 and TRBJ2-2, is DTGVSQNPRHKITKRGQNVTFRCDPISEHNRLYWYRQTLGQGPEFLTYFQNEAQLEKSRLLSDRFSAERPKGSFSTLEIQRTEQGDSAMYLCASSPLQGRTGELFFGEGSRLTVL.

This clonotype was counted ten times or more. V is TRBV6-5 and J is TRBJ1-1; D unclear. Germline assignment: CDR1 MNHEY and CDR2 SVGAGI. CDR3 length: 14 amino acids. Trimming cost V 6 bases and J 2 bases, with 13 bases left between them. The CDR3 sequence: CASRGGSHNTEAFF. CDR3 sequence (DNA): TGTGCCAGCAGGGGAGGGTCCCATAACACTGAAGCTTTCTTT.

This rearrangement joins TRBV6-6 to TRBJ2-7; D is unresolved. This CDR3 region has 13 residues. Trimming removed 8 bases from V and 6 bases from J, with 17 bases in between. Germline CDR1 reads MNHNY; CDR2 reads SVGAGI (reference sequence). Written as DNA, the CDR3 is TGTGCCAGCGGGCTTCCAGAAGCTAGCGAGCAGTACTTC. Translating gives CASGLPEASEQYF.

The chain combines TRBV27 with TRBJ2-2, with no clear D. The CDR3 runs to 15 residues. Per germline, CDR1 MNHEY and CDR2 SMNVEV (reference sequence). The V end lost 3 bases, the J end lost 2 bases, and 10 bases lay between the germline ends. The CDR3 region has the DNA TGTGCCAGCAGTTTTGGTCAGGTCAACACCGGGGAGCTGTTTTTT. This codes for CASSFGQVNTGELFF.

This clonotype has more than one count but fewer than ten. The CDR3 sequence: CASQVTNIQYF. CDR3 nucleotide sequence: TGTGCCAGCCAGGTTACGAACATTCAGTACTTC. The chain combines TRBV2 with TRBJ2-4; no definite D call. V was clipped by 8 bases and J by 7 bases, with 9 bases between them. The CDR3 runs 11 residues. Germline V gene data show CDR1 as SNHLY and CDR2 as FYNNEI.

This clonotype has just a few counts. The V call is TRBV6-5, the J call TRBJ1-1, with D tentatively TRBD1 (5 bases). Trimming left V 6 bases short and J 3 bases short, with 14 bases between. Germline CDR1 is MNHEY and CDR2 is SVGAGI. The CDR3 spans 14 residues. The CDR3 here is CASSVTVGDTEAFF. The CDR3 DNA sequence: TGTGCCAGCAGCGTGACAGTCGGGGACACTGAAGCTTTCTTT.

The chain carries TRBV6-1 and TRBJ2-7; D might be TRBD1 (7 bases). The CDR3 has 15 residues. Germline CDR1 MNHNS, CDR2 SASEGT. Trimming took off 7 bases at V and 3 bases at J, with 19 bases between the two ends. The CDR3 region is CASTTGVGGFYEQYV. CDR3 nucleotide sequence: TGTGCCAGCACCACAGGGGTGGGGGGATTCTACGAGCAGTACGTC.

This clonotype was observed many times. V gene TRBV7-2 combines with J gene TRBJ1-2; the D is unclear. V lost 4 bases, J lost 0 bases, and 0 bases lay in between. This CDR3 has 11 residues. CDR1 and CDR2 (germline): SGHTA, FQGNSA. This CDR3 reads CASSSNYGYTF. As DNA, the CDR3 is TGTGCCAGCAGCTCTAACTATGGCTACACCTTC.

This clonotype was detected a few times. The CDR3 protein is CASSIRGPYNEQFF. CDR3 DNA sequence: TGTGCCAGCAGCATACGAGGGCCATACAATGAGCAGTTCTTC. The chain combines TRBV7-9 with TRBJ2-1, with D possibly TRBD2 on 5 matching bases. The CDR3 loop spans 14 amino acids. The germline V gene encodes CDR1 SEHNR and CDR2 FQNEAQ (reference sequence). The V gene lost 5 bases and the J gene lost 4 bases, with 12 bases spanning the gap.

This clonotype was seen more than once but under ten times. This rearrangement joins TRBV7-6 to TRBJ1-1, with 7 nucleotides matching TRBD1. Germline V gene sequence: CDR1 SGHVS, CDR2 FNYEAQ. V was pared by 1 base and J by 4 bases, with 3 bases of the junction left unmatched. The CDR3 consists of 14 residues. CDR3 residues: CASSLGGDSTEAFF. The CDR3 DNA follows: TGTGCCAGCAGCTTAGGAGGGGACAGCACTGAAGCTTTCTTT.

In its sample, this clonotype was seen many times. The rearrangement uses TRBV20-1 and TRBJ2-1; D is unclear. The V and J ends lost 5 bases and 6 bases respectively, with 5 bases between them. Germline CDR1 reads DFQATT; CDR2 reads SNEGSKA (reference sequence). This CDR3 contains 10 residues. CDR3 nucleotide sequence: TGCAGTGCTTCTCCCAATGAGCAGTTCTTC. Residues: CSASPNEQFF.

The rearrangement uses TRBV5-1 and TRBJ2-3; D is perhaps TRBD1 or TRBD2 (5 bases each). The V and J ends lost 7 bases and 7 bases respectively, with 19 bases between them. This CDR3 contains 14 residues. The germline V gene encodes CDR1 SGHRS and CDR2 YFSETQ. CDR3 DNA sequence: TGCGCCAGCGGCCCGGGGCAGGGTGTAAATACGCAGTATTTT. This encodes CASGPGQGVNTQYF.

This clonotype was counted only a few times. This rearrangement joins TRBV7-9 to TRBJ1-3; the D is unclear. V lost 6 bases and J 4 bases, leaving 10 bases between the germline ends. Germline CDR1 is SEHNR and CDR2 is FQNEAQ (reference sequence). The CDR3 consists of 13 residues. CDR3 protein: CASRVTMGNTIYF. The DNA of the CDR3 is TGTGCCAGCAGGGTGACAATGGGAAACACCATATATTTT.

This clonotype appeared a few times. V usage is TRBV12-3 or TRBV12-4 and J usage is TRBJ1-2; TRBD1 is a possible D gene (5 bases). The CDR3 consists of 12 residues. Trimming took off 5 bases at V and 5 bases at J, with 9 bases between the two ends. The CDR3 loop is CASSTSGYGYTF. Written as DNA, the CDR3 is TGTGCCAGCAGTACCTCAGGGTATGGCTACACCTTC.

The chain links TRBV28 to TRBJ1-2; D unclear. The CDR3 sequence is 13 residues long. With 6 bases removed from V and 9 bases from J, the gap between germline ends came to 17 bases. Germline V gives CDR1 MDHEN, CDR2 SYDVKM. The CDR3 sequence is CASRPGPRLSYTF. The CDR3 DNA reads TGTGCCAGCAGACCCGGGCCGCGCTTGAGCTACACCTTC.

The gene calls are TRBV12-3 or TRBV12-4 and TRBJ2-1, with D tentatively TRBD1 (6 bases). The CDR3 length is 11 residues. V was clipped by 7 bases and J by 9 bases, with 10 bases between them. CDR3 region: CASNMGAEQFF. Here the CDR3 DNA reads TGTGCCAGCAACATGGGGGCTGAGCAGTTCTTC.

The CDR3 is CASSQVGGALNNSPLHF. The CDR3 DNA reads as TGTGCCAGCAGCCAAGTTGGAGGGGCGTTGAATAATTCACCCCTCCACTTT. The chain carries TRBV3-1 and TRBJ1-6; a possible D gene is TRBD1 (5 bases). Per germline, CDR1 LGHDT and CDR2 YNNKEL (reference sequence). V was clipped by 1 base and J by 5 bases, with 15 bases between them. This CDR3 comprises 17 residues. The whole variable domain, filled in from reference TRBV3-1 and TRBJ1-6, reads DTAVSQTPKYLVTQMGNDKSIKCEQNLGHDTMYWYKQDSKKFLKIMFSYNNKELIINETVPNRFSPKSPDKAHLNLHINSLELGDSAVYFCASSQVGGALNNSPLHFGNGTRLTVT.